This TCR beta chain was recorded in a study of T-cell reconstitution after alpha-beta-depleted transplantation in children. As it was prepared, the TCRbeta library received unique molecular identifiers. TCRdb used MiXCR to reprocess the PCR reads, holding one entry per CDR3 protein. The table lists about 610,000 distinct CDR3 sequences, over 9.5% of them singletons. The CDR3 extends over 13 amino acids. Per the germline V gene, CDR1 is SGHAT and CDR2 is FQNNGV. V was cut by 6 bases and J by 5 bases, with 13 bases left in between. This sequence was found in a human donor who donated a stem cell graft to a child with acute myeloid leukemia. The rearrangement joins TRBV11-2 to TRBJ1-2; D is perhaps TRBD1 (5 bases). The sequencing here drew on PBMCs from the stem cell graft donor, taken from the stem cell graft. This CDR3 reads CASSFGGRYGYTF. The CDR3 DNA sequence: TGTGCCAGCAGTTTCGGGGGTCGTTATGGCTACACCTTC.